Each of the 8 T cell receptor beta chains below was sequenced from the same sample in a study of CD8+ T cells in alopecia areata. The treatment is: oral pan-JAK inhibitor, 5-10 mg twice daily. Sequencing used cDNA as its template, made by extracting RNA and reverse transcribing it. Here immunoSEQ multiplex PCR was the method, and the copy in TCRdb shows in-frame clones only, minus some. The table shows about 210,000 clones, with about 58% occurring only once. The source material was CD4+ T cells sorted from blood, sampled at week 4, from a patient treated with tofacitinib. Receptor source: a human donor with alopecia areata.

The chain's CDR3 is CASSQGMTEAFF. The CDR3, as DNA: TGCGCCAGCAGCCAAGGGATGACTGAAGCTTTCTTT. This chain uses TRBV5-1 with TRBJ1-1; D not certain. The germline V and J ends were trimmed by 4 bases and 5 bases, with 9 bases remaining between them. Germline V gene sequence: CDR1 SGHRS, CDR2 YFSETQ. The CDR3 sequence is 12 residues long.

The chain links TRBV7-9 to TRBJ1-1, with a tentative D call TRBD1 (6 bases). The CDR3 has 14 residues. Germline V lookup: CDR1 SEHNR, CDR2 FQNEAQ (reference sequence). V lost 4 bases and J lost 2, with 11 bases in between. The CDR3 protein is CASSSYRENTEAFF. DNA of the CDR3: TGTGCCAGCAGCTCCTACAGGGAAAACACTGAAGCTTTCTTT.

This clone was found once. The genes are TRBV7-8 and TRBJ1-5, with a weak D call TRBD1 (5 bases). The CDR3 has 16 residues. Trimming took off 2 bases at V and 4 bases at J, with 15 bases between the two ends. The germline gives CDR1 SGHVS, CDR2 FQNEAQ. The CDR3 loop reads CASSLSTPQGNQPQHF. DNA for the CDR3: TGTGCCAGCAGCTTAAGTACACCTCAGGGAAATCAGCCCCAGCATTTT.

This clone was found once. V gene TRBV30 combines with J gene TRBJ1-3, with unresolved D. This CDR3 has 13 residues. V dropped 4 bases and J dropped 0 bases, with 7 bases sitting between them. In germline, CDR1 is GTSNPN, CDR2 SVGIG (reference sequence). CDR3 nucleotide sequence: TGTGCCTGGAATCTGATCTCTGGAAACACCATATATTTT. Its protein is CAWNLISGNTIYF.

The chain employs TRBV20-1 and TRBJ2-7, with TRBD1 as a possible D gene (5 bases). The CDR3 consists of 11 residues. V gave up 2 bases and J gave up 5 bases, with 7 bases separating them. CDR1 and CDR2 from the germline V gene are DFQATT and SNEGSKA (reference sequence). The CDR3 region has the DNA TGCAGTGCTAGACTGGGGCACGAGCAGTACTTC. This sequence encodes CSARLGHEQYF.

The V call is TRBV30, the J call TRBJ1-5; D not resolved. The germline V gene encodes CDR1 GTSNPN and CDR2 SVGIG (reference sequence). Trimming shortened V by 2 bases and J by 7 bases, and 12 bases separated the two germline ends. This CDR3 comprises 13 residues. Here the CDR3 DNA reads TGTGCCTGGAGTACCGGGGTTCAACAGCCCCAGCATTTT. Translated: CAWSTGVQQPQHF.

The V call is TRBV12-5, the J call TRBJ2-1, with D tentatively TRBD1 (6 bases). V gave up 4 bases and J gave up 3 bases, with 10 bases separating them. The length of the CDR3 is 14 residues. The germline CDR1 and CDR2 sequences are LGHNT and FRNRAP. This CDR3 is CASGSMDSYNEQFF. CDR3 bases: TGTGCTAGTGGTTCTATGGACAGCTACAATGAGCAGTTCTTC. The whole variable domain, remainder taken from reference TRBV12-5 and TRBJ2-1, is DARVTQTPRHKVTEMGQEVTMRCQPILGHNTVFWYRQTMMQGLELLAYFRNRAPLDDSGMPKDRFSAEMPDATLATLKIQPSEPRDSAVYFCASGSMDSYNEQFFGPGTRLTVL.

The genes are TRBV30 and TRBJ2-1; 10 bases agree with TRBD2. Germline V gene lookup returns CDR1 GTSNPN and CDR2 SVGIG (reference sequence). The junction had 6 bases not matched to a gene; V was cut back by 0 bases and J by 4 bases. The CDR3 is made up of 16 amino acids. CDR3 in amino acids: CAWSVLSSGGYNEQFF. DNA of the CDR3: TGTGCCTGGAGTGTACTATCTAGCGGGGGTTACAATGAGCAGTTCTTC.